This T cell receptor beta chain was captured by sequencing in a study of blood T cell repertoires in COVID-19. For the study at large: Sample material is recorded as cDNA or gDNA derived from T cells, B-cell-depleted T cells, or PBMCs.

Clones were read by immunoSEQ multiplex PCR, and TCRdb kept only the in-frame ones, dropping some. The sample holds some 100,000 clones, over 75% seen once. This clonotype was sampled from a man aged 45 to 65 with acute or convalescent COVID-19. The sample was peripheral blood.

The CDR3 sequence: CASSPLRTGEIEKLFF. DNA of the CDR3: TGTGCCAGCAGCCCCTTGAGGACAGGGGAAATAGAAAAACTGTTTTTT. This sequence joins TRBV3-1 (or the pseudogene TRBV3-2) and TRBJ1-4; 9 bases line up with TRBD1. This CDR3 region has 16 residues. Trimming took 4 bases from V and 8 from J; bases not matched to a gene: 11. Germline V gene sequence: CDR1 LGHDT, CDR2 YNNKEL (reference sequence).